This TCR beta chain was profiled in a study of CD8+ T cells in alopecia areata. Study-wide findings and caveats: Association of baseline CD8+ expansion with response is uncertain owing to one nonresponder.

As for this clone: Its antigen is as yet unknown.

Following extraction, RNA underwent reverse transcription to cDNA, which served as the sequencing template. Profiled with immunoSEQ multiplex PCR; TCRdb holds only in-frame clones, not every one. Of some 120,000 clones listed, approximately 60% are singletons. Stated treatment: oral pan-JAK inhibitor, 5-10 mg twice daily. Patients with alopecia areata provided lesional scalp punch biopsies as well as peripheral blood. The CDR3 loop spans 14 amino acids. Between the trimmed V and J ends, which lost 5 bases and 4 bases, there was a span of 14 bases. The germline V gene encodes CDR1 MNHEY and CDR2 SMNVEV (reference sequence).

Sequenced material: CD4+ T cells sorted from blood, taken at week 4, from a patient treated with tofacitinib. The clonotype originates from a human donor with alopecia areata. The gene calls are TRBV27 and TRBJ1-2; D call uncertain. The CDR3 reads CASSLRRESYGYTF. CDR3 DNA sequence: TGTGCCAGCAGTCTCCGTCGAGAGAGCTATGGCTACACCTTC.